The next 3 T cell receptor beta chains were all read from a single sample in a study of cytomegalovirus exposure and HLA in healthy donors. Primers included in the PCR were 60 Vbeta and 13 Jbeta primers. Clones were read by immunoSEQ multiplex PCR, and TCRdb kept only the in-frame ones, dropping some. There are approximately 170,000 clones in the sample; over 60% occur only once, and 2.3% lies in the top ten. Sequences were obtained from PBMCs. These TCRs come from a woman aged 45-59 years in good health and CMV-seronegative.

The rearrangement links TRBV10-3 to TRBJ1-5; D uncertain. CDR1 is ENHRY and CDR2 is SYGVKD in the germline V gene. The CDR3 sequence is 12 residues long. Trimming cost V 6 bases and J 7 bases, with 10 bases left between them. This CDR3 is CAIRAEGQPQHF. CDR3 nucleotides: TGTGCCATCAGGGCCGAGGGACAGCCCCAGCATTTT.

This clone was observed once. The CDR3 here is CASRGAPNTQYF. The DNA for the CDR3 is TGTGCCAGCAGGGGGGCACCGAATACGCAGTATTTT. The chain combines TRBV28 with TRBJ2-3, with TRBD1 as a possible D gene (6 bases). The CDR3 is made up of 12 amino acids. Germline V lookup: CDR1 MDHEN, CDR2 SYDVKM. Trimming left V 6 bases short and J 7 bases short, with 11 bases between.

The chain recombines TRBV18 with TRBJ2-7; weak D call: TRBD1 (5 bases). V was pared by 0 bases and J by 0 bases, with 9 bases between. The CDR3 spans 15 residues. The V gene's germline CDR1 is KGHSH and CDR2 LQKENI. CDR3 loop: CASSPPRTPSYEQYF. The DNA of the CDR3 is TGTGCCAGCTCACCACCCCGGACACCCTCCTACGAGCAGTACTTC.